This is a list of T cell receptor beta chains from one sample in a study of blood T cell repertoires in COVID-19. Using immunoSEQ multiplex PCR, the repertoire was profiled, and TCRdb retains in-frame clones only, with some absent. The data hold 30,000 to 35,000 clones, with over 90% observed a single time. The source material was peripheral blood. These TCRs come from a human donor in a cohort sampled during active COVID-19. CDR3s include the opening cysteine and the closing phenylalanine or tryptophan. D genes are given only for firm matches. Rows may omit the clone size; those that give it use once, few, many or a size class.

J,size,V,D,DNA,CDR3
TRBJ2-3,once,TRBV4-2,NA,TGTGCCAGCATGAGGGGGGAGGGACCAGATACGCAGTATTTT,CASMRGEGPDTQYF
TRBJ1-1,NA,TRBV2,TRBD1,TGTGCCAGCAGTCGGACAGGGCCAACTGAAGCTTTCTTT,CASSRTGPTEAFF
TRBJ2-3,NA,TRBV5-4,NA,TGTGCCAGCAGCTCCGGGCGGGGTAGCACAGATACGCAGTATTTT,CASSSGRGSTDTQYF
TRBJ2-1,NA,TRBV4-2,TRBD2,TGTGCCAGCAGCCAAAGCGGGTACCGGCGGGGGGACAATGAGCAGTTCTTC,CASSQSGYRRGDNEQFF
TRBJ2-3,NA,TRBV5-1,TRBD2,TGCGCCAGCAGCCCCGGGAGGCGCGATACGCAGTATTTT,CASSPGRRDTQYF
TRBJ1-1,NA,TRBV6-4,TRBD1,TGTGCCAGCAGCCACCGACAGGGAACTGAAGCTTTCTTT,CASSHRQGTEAFF
TRBJ2-4,once,TRBV30,NA,TGTGCCTGGAGTTCGTGGGGTGAGGGCCGGAACATTCAGTACTTC,CAWSSWGEGRNIQYF
TRBJ1-4,NA,TRBV21-1,NA,TGTGCCAGCAGCAAAGCCAAACCGGGGAGGTACTCTGAAAAACTGTTTTTT,CASSKAKPGRYSEKLFF
TRBJ2-6,NA,TRBV13,NA,TGTGCCAGCAGGGTAAAAGGGGGTAGTACTGGGGCCAACGTCCTGACTTTC,CASRVKGGSTGANVLTF
TRBJ2-7,NA,TRBV29-1,TRBD1,TGCAGCGTTGGGACAGGGGCCTACGAGCAGTACTTC,CSVGTGAYEQYF
TRBJ1-1,NA,TRBV27,NA,TGTGCCAGCAGTTTAAATTCGGGGGGCACTGAAGCTTTCTTT,CASSLNSGGTEAFF
TRBJ1-1,NA,TRBV28,NA,TGTGCCAGCAGAATAAGGGGCGCTGAAGCTTTCTTT,CASRIRGAEAFF
TRBJ1-6,once,TRBV2,NA,TGTGCCGGATCGGAGACGAATAATTCACCCCTCCACTTT,CAGSETNNSPLHF
TRBJ1-2,NA,TRBV9,NA,TGTGCCAGCAGCGTAGAGGAGGGCCTCGTCGGCTACACCTTC,CASSVEEGLVGYTF
TRBJ1-1,NA,TRBV29-1,TRBD1,TGCAGCGTCGGCCGGGACAGGGGATCCACTGAAGCTTTCTTT,CSVGRDRGSTEAFF
TRBJ2-2,NA,TRBV7-9,NA,TGTGCCAGCAGCCTCCGCCTGGGGGCTTCGAGGGGCGGGGAGCTGTTTTTT,CASSLRLGASRGGELFF
TRBJ1-1,NA,TRBV4-1,TRBD1,TGCGCCAGCAGCCAAGGACAGGGGGCTGAGATGAACACTGAAGCTTTCTTT,CASSQGQGAEMNTEAFF
TRBJ2-7,NA,TRBV5-1,TRBD1,TGCGCCAGCAGCTTTGGACAGGGGTCAGGCTACGAGCAGTACTTC,CASSFGQGSGYEQYF
TRBJ1-4,NA,TRBV28,NA,TGTGCCAGCAGTTTTTCATCAGCTAATGAAAAACTGTTTTTT,CASSFSSANEKLFF
TRBJ2-5,once,TRBV3-1/TRBV3-2,TRBD2,TGTGCCAGCAGCCAAGCGGAGACTAGCGGGGGCCGGAAGACCCAGTACTTC,CASSQAETSGGRKTQYF
TRBJ1-2,NA,TRBV5-4,NA,TGTGCCAGCAGCTCCGGGATGACAACGAGAGGCTACACCTTC,CASSSGMTTRGYTF
TRBJ2-7,few,TRBV4-1,NA,TGCGCCAGCGGGGGGGCAGCCTACGAGCAGTACTTC,CASGGAAYEQYF
TRBJ2-7,once,TRBV19,TRBD1,TGTGCCAGTAGTCCGATGCCGGGACAGGTGCTGTTC,CASSPMPGQVLF
TRBJ2-5,NA,TRBV9,TRBD2,TGTGCCAGCAGCCGAGAAACTAGCGGGGGTAACACCCAGTACTTC,CASSRETSGGNTQYF
TRBJ2-1,NA,TRBV3-1/TRBV3-2,NA,TGTGCCAGCAGCCAAGATGGGCACCGAGAGCAGTTCTTC,CASSQDGHREQFF
TRBJ1-5,NA,TRBV5-5,NA,TGTGCCAGCAGCTTAAACGACATCAAGCCCCAGCATTTT,CASSLNDIKPQHF
TRBJ2-7,NA,TRBV27,NA,TGTGCCAGCGGATTTCGGGGTACCTACGAGCAGTACTTC,CASGFRGTYEQYF
TRBJ2-1,NA,TRBV11-2,NA,TGTGCCAGCAGCCCAGGTATGGGGAGCTCCTACAATGAGCAGTTCTTC,CASSPGMGSSYNEQFF
TRBJ1-1,NA,TRBV7-8,NA,TGTGCCAGCAGCCCACAGACAATTTTGAACACTGAAGCTTTCTTT,CASSPQTILNTEAFF
TRBJ1-2,NA,TRBV7-8,NA,TGTGCCAGCAGCCCCCGGGGGGTCTATGGCTACACCTTC,CASSPRGVYGYTF
TRBJ2-1,NA,TRBV5-1,TRBD2,TGCGCCAGCAGCTTGGGGCTAGCGGAGTACTACAATGAGCAGTTCTTC,CASSLGLAEYYNEQFF
TRBJ2-7,NA,TRBV2,NA,TGTGCCAGCACTGGGGCCTTCACTCCATGGCCCTACGAGCAGTACTTC,CASTGAFTPWPYEQYF
TRBJ2-1,NA,TRBV7-9,TRBD2,TGTGCCAGCAGTGAGACTAGCGGGGGGTACAATGAGCAGTTCTTC,CASSETSGGYNEQFF
TRBJ2-3,once,TRBV24-1,NA,TGTGCCACCAGTGGCCGGGGTCGAGATACGCAGTATTTT,CATSGRGRDTQYF
TRBJ2-3,NA,TRBV4-2,TRBD2,TGTGCCAGCAGCCGAACGCTAGCGGGAGGGCCTGTAGATACGCAGTATTTT,CASSRTLAGGPVDTQYF
TRBJ1-1,NA,TRBV2,NA,TGTGCCAGCGAGGGTCAACCCACTGAAGCTTTCTTT,CASEGQPTEAFF
TRBJ2-1,NA,TRBV2,NA,TGTGCCAGTCCCCCTCTGACAAGATCCTACAATGAGCAGTTCTTC,CASPPLTRSYNEQFF
TRBJ2-3,NA,TRBV19,NA,TGTGCCAGTAGGACTAGTGGGACAGATACGCAGTATTTT,CASRTSGTDTQYF
TRBJ2-7,NA,TRBV19,TRBD2,TGTGCCAGTAGTATACGTACTAGCGGAGATCTGTACTTC,CASSIRTSGDLYF
TRBJ1-1,NA,TRBV6-5,NA,TGTGCCAGCACCGAGGGGGGGGAAGCTTTCTTT,CASTEGGEAFF
TRBJ2-7,NA,TRBV6-5,TRBD1,TGTGCCAGCAGTTACAGGACAGGGAGCTCCTACGAGCAGTACTTC,CASSYRTGSSYEQYF
TRBJ2-4,NA,TRBV4-1,NA,TGCGCCAGCAGCCAAGGTGTACTAGCAAAAGCCAAAAACATTCAGTACTTC,CASSQGVLAKAKNIQYF
TRBJ2-3,NA,TRBV2,NA,TGTGCCAGCAGCGCTATAGAGGATACGCAGTATTTT,CASSAIEDTQYF
TRBJ2-2,NA,TRBV30,NA,TGTGCCTGGAGGGCGGGGCCTGGAGACACCGGGGAGCTGTTTTTT,CAWRAGPGDTGELFF
TRBJ1-5,NA,TRBV28,TRBD1,TGTGCCAGCAGTTTCCCGGGACAGGGGGCCGATCAGCCCCAGCATTTT,CASSFPGQGADQPQHF
TRBJ2-3,NA,TRBV28,TRBD2,TGTGCCAGCACCATTCCGGGACTAAGCGGGGGGGGTGAAGATACGCAGTATTTT,CASTIPGLSGGGEDTQYF
TRBJ2-3,once,TRBV5-5,NA,TGTGCCAGCAGCTTTTCAGGAGATACGCAGTATTTT,CASSFSGDTQYF
TRBJ2-5,NA,TRBV28,TRBD1,TGTGCCAGCAGTTTAGGAGGCCGGGACAGGCCTGAAGAGACCCAGTACTTC,CASSLGGRDRPEETQYF
TRBJ2-3,NA,TRBV27,TRBD2,TGTGCCAGCAGTTTTAGCGGGTCTACTAGCACAGATACGCAGTATTTT,CASSFSGSTSTDTQYF
TRBJ1-2,NA,TRBV5-1,TRBD1,TGCGCCAGCAGCTTGGCGGGACAGGGTACGGGCTACACCTTC,CASSLAGQGTGYTF
TRBJ1-1,once,TRBV5-1,TRBD1,TGCGCCAGCAGCTATGGGACAGGGGGAATGAACACTGAAGCTTTCTTT,CASSYGTGGMNTEAFF
TRBJ2-7,NA,TRBV5-1,NA,TGCGCCAGCAGCGGAACCGCACAGGGCTACGAGCAGTACTTC,CASSGTAQGYEQYF
TRBJ1-1,NA,TRBV5-1,TRBD1,TGCGCCAGCAGCTTGACCGGGACAGAGAACACTGAAGCTTTCTTT,CASSLTGTENTEAFF
TRBJ2-3,NA,TRBV11-3,NA,TGTGCCAGCAGCTTAGTCGGCGGGTTCACAGATACGCAGTATTTT,CASSLVGGFTDTQYF
TRBJ2-7,NA,TRBV5-4,NA,TGTGCCAGCAGCTTGACAGGGAGCTCCTACGAGCAGTACTTC,CASSLTGSSYEQYF
TRBJ2-2,NA,TRBV5-1,NA,TGCGCCAGCAGCTTGGGAGGGAGCGGTTCCGGGGAGCTGTTTTTT,CASSLGGSGSGELFF
TRBJ1-5,NA,TRBV28,TRBD1,TGTGCCATCGACAGGGGTGCGGGGGGCAATCAGCCCCAGCATTTT,CAIDRGAGGNQPQHF